This T cell receptor (beta chain) was identified during a study of T cells in Graves' hyperthyroidism and ophthalmopathy. Whole-study results and caveats: Appearing also in blood were most of the thyroid clonotypes expanded above 0.001.

Template material for amplifying TCR beta CDR3 regions consisted of RNA transcripts. First-round RT-PCR with HTBI primers amplified the TCR CDR3 region. From the multiplex PCR reads, TCRdb called clonotypes with MiXCR, one entry per CDR3 protein. The data show hundreds of thousands of distinct CDR3 sequences, 14% to 15% seen once. This clonotype was detected many times. The antigen remains undetermined. The cohort's ophthalmopathy patients, a group with duration under 3 months, had a Clinical Activity Score of at least 3 and a NOSPECS grade of at least 4. The CDR3 contains 16 residues. The germline gives CDR1 MNHEY, CDR2 SMNVEV (reference sequence). The V and J ends lost 3 bases and 4 bases respectively, with 17 bases between them.

The sample consisted of blood. The V gene is TRBV27, the J gene TRBJ2-3; possibly TRBD1 or TRBD2 for D (5 bases each). The clonotype was recovered from a man aged 18 to 30 with Graves' ophthalmopathy. CDR3 sequence: CASSFGSGVGADTQYF. For the CDR3, the DNA is TGTGCCAGCAGTTTCGGAAGCGGAGTGGGGGCAGATACGCAGTATTTT.